This passage covers 5 T cell receptor beta chains from one sample sequenced in a study of blood T cell repertoires in COVID-19. The table came from immunoSEQ multiplex PCR; TCRdb's copy has only in-frame clones and leaves some out. The sample carries 150,000 to 180,000 clones, 80% to 90% recorded once. The sequenced sample consisted of peripheral blood. These receptors were taken from a woman between 55 and 75 years old with COVID-19, enrolled during active disease.

V is TRBV6-4 and J is TRBJ2-5, with D unclear. The CDR3 runs to 13 residues. Germline CDR1 is MRHNA and CDR2 is SNTAGT. Trimming left V 10 bases short and J 2 bases short, with 14 bases between. The CDR3 region has the DNA TGTGCCACCAGCTGGGCAGGACAAGAGACCCAGTACTTC. It yields the protein CATSWAGQETQYF.

The chain uses TRBV2 and TRBJ1-5, with a weak D call TRBD1 (5 bases). Germline CDR1 reads SNHLY; CDR2 reads FYNNEI. The CDR3 spans 15 residues. Trimming pared 7 bases from V and 4 bases from J, leaving 17 bases between. The chain's CDR3 is CASKKGRDSNQPQHF. The CDR3 DNA follows: TGTGCCAGCAAGAAGGGACGGGACTCGAATCAGCCCCAGCATTTT.

This chain uses TRBV30 with TRBJ2-1, with 8 bases that match TRBD2. The V and J ends lost 7 bases and 2 bases, in that order; junction bases with no gene match: 7. The CDR3 is 14 amino acids. Germline CDR1 and CDR2: GTSNPN and SVGIG (reference sequence). The CDR3 nucleotides read TGTGCCTACTCAGCGGGGGTCCCCTACAATGAGCAGTTCTTC. Translated, it gives CAYSAGVPYNEQFF.

This rearrangement joins TRBV18 to TRBJ1-1; 7 positions agree with TRBD1. This CDR3 has 14 residues. The germline gives CDR1 KGHSH, CDR2 LQKENI. Trimming removed 6 bases from V and 1 base from J; junction bases left unmatched: 5. The CDR3 here is CASSQTGKNTEAFF. The CDR3 region has the DNA TGTGCCAGCTCTCAGACAGGGAAGAACACTGAAGCTTTCTTT.

This chain joins TRBV30 and TRBJ2-3, with 14 bases identical to TRBD2. Germline lookup yields CDR1 GTSNPN and CDR2 SVGIG (reference sequence). J lost 9 bases, V lost 4 bases, and 9 bases had no gene match. The length of the CDR3 is 15 residues. CDR3 residues: CAWTEGLAGGKTQYF. DNA for the CDR3: TGTGCCTGGACAGAAGGACTAGCGGGGGGTAAAACGCAGTATTTT.